This T cell receptor beta chain emerged from a study of shared clonotypes between healthy human individuals. Study-level information: A few men and a couple of women, aged 18 to 49, were donors. The study used three CD4 naive, three CD4 memory, two CD8 naive and one CD8 memory plate per donor. Study-level points and caveats: In contrast to clonotypes shared by all four donors, non-shared clonotypes had lower generation probabilities.

Turning to this clone: Antigen specificity is unknown.

The V gene's germline CDR1 is SGHRS and CDR2 YFSETQ. Trimming took 0 bases from V and 0 from J, leaving 11 bases between them. The CDR3 is made up of 16 amino acids. Assay: immunoSEQ multiplex PCR; the TCRdb copy retains only in-frame clones and omits some. In the table there are 2 million to 2.5 million clones, around 90% of which are singletons. The chain uses TRBV5-1 and TRBJ2-3; no clear D gene. The clonotype comes from a man aged 18 to 30 in good health. Some clones in this sample may be carry-over from other donors' samples. Sequencing used naive CD4+ T cells from PBMCs. As to subset: CD45RA+ positively selected. In DNA form, the CDR3 reads TGCGCCAGCAGCTTGGACTATAAATCTAGCACAGATACGCAGTATTTT. Its translation: CASSLDYKSSTDTQYF.